The 9 T cell receptor beta chains reported below all come from one sample, sequenced in a study of blood T cell repertoires in COVID-19. Sequenced by immunoSEQ multiplex PCR; TCRdb stores in-frame clones only, minus some. Of roughly 200,000 clones in the sample, approximately 85% were seen once. The sequencing input was peripheral blood. The receptors stem from a woman between 55 and 75 years old with acute or convalescent COVID-19.

The chain joins TRBV11-3 to TRBJ2-5; 7 nucleotides line up with TRBD2. This CDR3 has 13 residues. Germline CDR1 and CDR2: SGHNT and YENEEA. The trim removed 6 bases at V and 5 bases at J, leaving 6 bases unmatched. The CDR3 DNA is TGTGCCAGCAGGGGACGGGGAGGGGAGACCCAGTACTTC. Translated, it gives CASRGRGGETQYF.

The chain couples TRBV11-3 to TRBJ1-2; D is possibly TRBD1 (6 bases). Trimming took 0 bases from V and 8 from J, leaving 22 bases between them. The germline V gene has CDR1 SGHNT and CDR2 YENEEA. This CDR3 region has 17 residues. The CDR3 region is CASSLDHWGTRNSGYTF. The CDR3 DNA sequence: TGTGCCAGCAGCTTAGATCACTGGGGGACACGTAATTCCGGCTACACCTTC.

J is TRBJ2-2 and V is TRBV9, with a possible D match to TRBD2 (5 bases). Germline CDR1 is SGDLS and CDR2 is YYNGEE. The ends were cut back, 0 bases at V and 0 bases at J, with 9 bases in the middle. The CDR3 contains 16 residues. CDR3 sequence (DNA): TGTGCCAGCAGCGTAGGTCGGGGTACGAACACCGGGGAGCTGTTTTTT. Amino acids: CASSVGRGTNTGELFF.

J is TRBJ2-3 and V is TRBV20-1, with D possibly being TRBD1 (6 bases). CDR1 DFQATT and CDR2 SNEGSKA come from the germline V gene (reference sequence). The CDR3 sequence is 16 residues long. V was trimmed by 3 bases and J by 3 bases, leaving 19 bases between them. CDR3 DNA: TGCAGTGCTAGTCTGGGGACAAACCCCGGGACAGATACGCAGTATTTT. Translating it yields CSASLGTNPGTDTQYF.

The chain links TRBV7-2 to TRBJ1-5; D uncertain. Germline-derived CDR1 and CDR2 are SGHTA and FQGNSA. Trimming removed 5 bases from V and 2 bases from J, with 10 bases in between. CDR3 length: 14 amino acids. The CDR3 DNA reads TGTGCCAGCAGCATCACAGTGGGCAATCAGCCCCAGCATTTT. Translation: CASSITVGNQPQHF.

The chain is built from TRBV7-8 and TRBJ2-1; 8 bases map to TRBD2. CDR1 is SGHVS and CDR2 is FQNEAQ in the germline V gene. The CDR3 spans 14 residues. The ends lost 5 bases at V and 9 bases at J; junction bases unmatched: 9. The DNA for the CDR3 is TGTGCCAGCAGCACGACCGGGACTAGAGGTGAGCAGTTCTTC. Translation: CASSTTGTRGEQFF.

The V call is TRBV4-1, the J call TRBJ2-1; TRBD2 matches at 7 bases. From germline, CDR1 is MGHRA and CDR2 YSYEKL. This CDR3 region has 16 residues. V dropped 4 bases and J dropped 0; count of bases not matched to a gene: 6. The CDR3 sequence: CASSLRLAASYNEQFF. Here the CDR3 DNA reads TGCGCCAGCAGCCTCCGGCTAGCGGCCTCCTACAATGAGCAGTTCTTC.

This chain joins TRBV30 and TRBJ1-5, with D possibly matching TRBD1 (5 bases). CDR3 length equals 15 residues. V lost 3 bases and J 3 bases, leaving 15 bases between the germline ends. Germline CDR1 reads GTSNPN; CDR2 reads SVGIG (reference sequence). CDR3 protein: CAWSPGDFLNQPQHF. In nucleotides, the CDR3 is TGTGCCTGGAGCCCCGGGGACTTTCTCAATCAGCCCCAGCATTTT. The full variable domain, its missing parts supplied by reference TRBV30 and TRBJ1-5, is SQTIHQWPATLVQPVGSPLSLECTVEGTSNPNLYWYRQAAGRGLQLLFYSVGIGQISSEVPQNLSASRPQDRQFILSSKKLLLSDSGFYLCAWSPGDFLNQPQHFGDGTRLSIL.

The rearrangement links TRBV18 to TRBJ2-2, with 13 bases fitting TRBD2. Germline assignment: CDR1 KGHSH and CDR2 LQKENI. The junction had 2 bases not matched to a gene; V was cut back by 3 bases and J by 4 bases. The length of the CDR3 is 16 residues. CDR3 sequence reads: CASSPRTSGSTGELFF. The CDR3 nucleotides are TGTGCCAGCTCACCCCGGACTAGCGGGAGCACCGGGGAGCTGTTTTTT.